A single sample gave rise to the 9 T cell receptor beta chains below, sequenced in a study of blood T cell repertoires in COVID-19. TCRdb's table, derived via immunoSEQ multiplex PCR, lists solely in-frame clones and lacks some. The sample has 200,000 to 250,000 clones, 75% to 85% seen once. The sample consisted of peripheral blood. These receptors all stem from a human donor in a cohort sampled during active COVID-19.

This clone has just a few counts. The chain combines TRBV5-6 with TRBJ2-1, with D possibly matching TRBD2 (6 bases). V lost 9 bases and J lost 3, with 16 bases in between. There are 14 residues in the CDR3. Germline lookup yields CDR1 SGHDT and CDR2 YYEEEE. CDR3 sequence reads: CATGDFSGYNEQFF. CDR3 DNA sequence: TGTGCCACCGGGGACTTCTCCGGCTACAATGAGCAGTTCTTC.

J is TRBJ2-1 and V is TRBV23-1; 8 bases are a match to TRBD2. TRBV23-1 is flagged as an ORF with uncertain function. The trim removed 0 bases at V and 2 bases at J, leaving 12 bases unmatched. The CDR3 is made up of 19 amino acids. The CDR3 sequence is CASSQSRGPAGVTYNEQFF. The CDR3 DNA follows: TGCGCCAGCAGTCAATCTCGGGGTCCAGCGGGAGTAACCTACAATGAGCAGTTCTTC.

The CDR3 sequence: CPFKRGNSPLHF. The CDR3 nucleotides are TGTCCTTTCAAACGGGGTAATTCACCCCTCCACTTT. This rearrangement joins TRBV3-1 (or the pseudogene TRBV3-2) to TRBJ1-6; unclear D gene. The CDR3 totals 12 residues. Per germline, CDR1 LGHDT and CDR2 YNNKEL (reference sequence).

The V call is TRBV2, the J call TRBJ1-2; D is unclear. The V gene lost 1 base and the J gene lost 4 bases, with 13 bases spanning the gap. CDR3 length: 15 amino acids. CDR1 SNHLY and CDR2 FYNNEI come from the germline V gene. The CDR3: CASSEGGLLVYGYTF. In nucleotides, the CDR3 is TGTGCCAGCAGTGAAGGTGGGCTACTCGTCTATGGCTACACCTTC.

The genes are TRBV6-5 and TRBJ2-3; 10 positions agree with TRBD2. This CDR3 has 14 residues. Germline CDR1 MNHEY, CDR2 SVGAGI. With V trimmed by 9 bases and J by 6 bases, 9 bases remained unmatched. The CDR3 DNA is TGTGCCAGAGCAAGCGGGGGGGGAACGGATACGCAGTATTTT. Encoded protein: CARASGGGTDTQYF.

The V call is TRBV4-1, the J call TRBJ1-3, with TRBD1 matching 8 bases. Germline assignment: CDR1 MGHRA and CDR2 YSYEKL. V lost 3 bases and J lost 4; bases outside the gene matches: 11. This CDR3 has 17 residues. The chain's CDR3 is CASSQRQGTDSGNTIYF. The CDR3 DNA is TGCGCCAGCAGCCAGAGACAGGGGACCGATTCCGGAAACACCATATATTTT.

The chain combines TRBV28 with TRBJ2-7; D is unresolved. Germline values: CDR1 MDHEN, CDR2 SYDVKM. V shed 6 bases and J shed 11 bases, with 17 bases lying between them. The length of the CDR3 is 12 residues. The CDR3: CASSQRRHLKYF. DNA of the CDR3: TGTGCCAGCAGCCAGAGGCGGCACCTAAAGTACTTC.

The rearrangement joins TRBV27 to TRBJ1-2; maybe TRBD1 (5 bases). There are 14 residues in the CDR3. Looked up from germline, CDR1 is MNHEY and CDR2 is SMNVEV (reference sequence). The ends were cut back, 6 bases at V and 0 bases at J, with 11 bases in the middle. CDR3 sequence (DNA): TGTGCCAGCAGGGGACTCGGGGCTAACTATGGCTACACCTTC. Residues: CASRGLGANYGYTF.

The chain employs TRBV11-3 and TRBJ2-1, with 7 bases that match TRBD2. The trim removed 5 bases at V and 2 bases at J, leaving 9 bases unmatched. Germline CDR1 reads SGHNT; CDR2 reads YENEEA. This CDR3 spans 16 amino acids. CDR3 nucleotide sequence: TGTGCCAGCAGCAAAGCTCGGGGGGAGCCCTACAATGAGCAGTTCTTC. Its translation is CASSKARGEPYNEQFF. Using reference TRBV11-3 and TRBJ2-1 for the parts outside the CDR3, the full variable domain is EAGVVQSPRYKIIEKKQPVAFWCNPISGHNTLYWYLQNLGQGPELLIRYENEEAVDDSQLPKDRFSAERLKGVDSTLKIQPAELGDSAVYLCASSKARGEPYNEQFFGPGTRLTVL.